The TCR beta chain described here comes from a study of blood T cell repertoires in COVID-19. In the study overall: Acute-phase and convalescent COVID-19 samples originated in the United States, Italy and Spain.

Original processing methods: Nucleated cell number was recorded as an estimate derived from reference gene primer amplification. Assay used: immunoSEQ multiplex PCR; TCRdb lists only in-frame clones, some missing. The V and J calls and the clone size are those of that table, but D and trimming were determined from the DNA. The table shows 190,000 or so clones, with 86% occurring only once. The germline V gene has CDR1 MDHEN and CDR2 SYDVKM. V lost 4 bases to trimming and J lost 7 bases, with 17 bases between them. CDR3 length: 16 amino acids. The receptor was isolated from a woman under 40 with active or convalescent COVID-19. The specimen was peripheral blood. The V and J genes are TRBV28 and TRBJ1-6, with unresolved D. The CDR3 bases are TGTGCCAGCAGTTCTCTTGTGCAAATCGAGAATTCACCCCTCCACTTT. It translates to CASSSLVQIENSPLHF.